A selection of T cell receptor beta chains follows, all from one sample in a study of radiation and T cells in renal cell carcinoma. TCRdb's table, derived via immunoSEQ multiplex PCR, lists solely in-frame clones and lacks some. Seen here are roughly 53,000 clones, about 83% observed once, and the top ten hold 25% to 35%. The sequencing used blood, collected from a patient whose treatment included radiotherapy and nephrectomy. Source of these receptors: an older woman with renal cell carcinoma. Both conserved end residues are part of each CDR3. Each record gives: D gene, clone size, V gene, J gene, CDR3 DNA, CDR3 protein. A D gene is named only where the DNA matches it firmly. Size is omitted from some rows. Given values are once, few, many or a class for expanded clones.

TRBD2	-	TRBV9	TRBJ2-1	TGTGCCAGCAGCGTAGAAAGCGGGAGCTCCTCCTACAATGAGCAGTTCTTC	CASSVESGSSSYNEQFF
TRBD1	-	TRBV11-3	TRBJ2-1	TGTGCCAGCAGCTTAGGAGCACAGGGGGCCGGTGAGCAGTTCTTC	CASSLGAQGAGEQFF
TRBD1	-	TRBV6-5	TRBJ2-2	TGTGCCAGCAGTTACGGACAGGGGGACATAAGGGAGCTGTTTTTT	CASSYGQGDIRELFF
-	-	TRBV2	TRBJ2-1	TGTGCCAGCACTCTCGGGGGTAACAATGAGCAGTTCTTC	CASTLGGNNEQFF
-	once	TRBV19	TRBJ1-6	TGTGCCAGTACGGGGGGACGGATGGATAGTTCACCCCTCCACTTT	CASTGGRMDSSPLHF
-	-	TRBV6-1	TRBJ2-5	TGTGCCAGCAGTGAATTTTCTAGCCGGGAGACCCAGTACTTC	CASSEFSSRETQYF
-	-	TRBV6-6	TRBJ2-5	TGTGCCAGCAGTTCTGGGGAGACCCAGTACTTC	CASSSGETQYF
-	-	TRBV27	TRBJ2-2	TGTGCCAGCAGTTTATCGATTGGGTCCGGGGAGCTGTTTTTT	CASSLSIGSGELFF
TRBD1	-	TRBV19	TRBJ1-3	TGTGCCAGTAGGGGGACAGCCCTAAGCTCTGGAAACACCATATATTTT	CASRGTALSSGNTIYF
-	-	TRBV7-9	TRBJ1-1	TGTGCCAGCAGCTTAGGTCTGGTCGGGATGAACACTGAAGCTTTCTTT	CASSLGLVGMNTEAFF
TRBD2	-	TRBV4-1	TRBJ2-1	TGCGCCAGCAGCCAACGTCTAGCGGGGGGTTACAATGAGCAGTTCTTC	CASSQRLAGGYNEQFF
-	-	TRBV6-1	TRBJ2-7	TGTGCCAGCAGTGACATAGTCGGCCACGAGCAGTACTTC	CASSDIVGHEQYF
TRBD2	-	TRBV7-9	TRBJ2-1	TGTGCCAGCAGCTTAGGCCCCCCACTAGCGGGGGCCTACAATGAGCAGTTCTTC	CASSLGPPLAGAYNEQFF
TRBD2	-	TRBV2	TRBJ2-5	TGTGCCTCCTCCTCTAGCGGGAGGCAAGAGACCCAGTACTTC	CASSSSGRQETQYF
-	-	TRBV18	TRBJ2-3	TGTGCCAGCTCATCGTACGCAGATACGCAGTATTTT	CASSSYADTQYF
-	few	TRBV15	TRBJ2-1	TGTGCCACCAGCGGCCAGGAGAGAAGCTCCTACAATGAGCAGTTCTTC	CATSGQERSSYNEQFF
-	-	TRBV18	TRBJ1-1	TGTGCCAGCTCACCCTATACGGGGGGCGGATGGACTGAAGCTTTCTTT	CASSPYTGGGWTEAFF
-	-	TRBV7-2	TRBJ2-1	TGTGCCAGCAGCTTCACCTACAATGAGCAGTTCTTC	CASSFTYNEQFF
TRBD1	once	TRBV7-3	TRBJ2-7	TGTGCCAGCAGCCCGGGACAGGGCCCCTACGAGCAGTACTTC	CASSPGQGPYEQYF
-	-	TRBV6-1	TRBJ1-5	TGTGCCAGCAGTGAATTAGATAGCAATCAGCCCCAGCATTTT	CASSELDSNQPQHF
TRBD2	-	TRBV10-2	TRBJ2-3	TGCGCCAGCAGGAGGACTAGCGGGGGGGCAGATACGCAGTATTTT	CASRRTSGGADTQYF
-	few	TRBV7-9	TRBJ2-7	TGTGCCAGCAGCTTAGGGTCAGGGTGGTACGAGCAGTACTTC	CASSLGSGWYEQYF
-	-	TRBV7-8	TRBJ2-3	TGTGCCAGCAGCTTAATGGGGTATACGCAGTATTTT	CASSLMGYTQYF
-	-	TRBV5-1	TRBJ2-7	TGCGCCAGCAGCTTGGCGCCCAGCTACGAGCAGTACTTC	CASSLAPSYEQYF
-	-	TRBV28	TRBJ1-1	TGTGCCAGCAGACAGGAGGCCGCTTCGGGGGTTGAAGCTTTCTTT	CASRQEAASGVEAFF
TRBD2	-	TRBV10-1	TRBJ2-1	TGCGCCAGCAACTCCAAAGGACTAGCCTCCTACAATGAGCAGTTCTTC	CASNSKGLASYNEQFF
TRBD2	few	TRBV19	TRBJ2-1	TGTGCCAGTAGTATGGCGGGGGGCCAGGATGAGCAGTTCTTC	CASSMAGGQDEQFF
-	-	TRBV6-5	TRBJ2-6	TGTGCCAGCAGTTACGACGTTTCTGGGGCCAACGTCCTGACTTTC	CASSYDVSGANVLTF
TRBD1	-	TRBV5-1	TRBJ2-2	TGCGCCAGCTCTTGGACAGGGAGCGGGGAGCTGTTTTTT	CASSWTGSGELFF
-	-	TRBV30	TRBJ2-7	TGTGCCTGGAGTGTACACGAGGGGCCAGCCTACGAGCAGTACTTC	CAWSVHEGPAYEQYF
-	-	TRBV5-1	TRBJ2-7	TGCGCCAGCAGCTTAACGGATTTCTACGAGCAGTACTTC	CASSLTDFYEQYF
-	few	TRBV20-1	TRBJ2-1	TGCAGTCCCAGACTCCCGGATGAGCAGTTCTTC	CSPRLPDEQFF
TRBD1	once	TRBV5-6	TRBJ2-3	TGTGCCAGCAGCCAAACCGGGACAGGGAATTCAGATACGCAGTATTTT	CASSQTGTGNSDTQYF
-	-	TRBV19	TRBJ1-2	TGTGCCAGTAGTAGTACGTTAGCTAACTATGGCTACACCTTC	CASSSTLANYGYTF
TRBD2	-	TRBV6-1	TRBJ2-2	TGTGCCAGTGGACTAGCGGGCCCCGGGGAGCTGTTTTTT	CASGLAGPGELFF
-	few	TRBV7-9	TRBJ2-1	TGTGCCAGCAGCGTGGGCCCTCCAGCGGCCAGCTCAAGGAATGAGCAGTTCTTC	CASSVGPPAASSRNEQFF
-	-	TRBV7-8	TRBJ2-7	TGTGCCAGCAGCCCCCAGCCCCCCAACGAGCAGTACTTC	CASSPQPPNEQYF
-	-	TRBV18	TRBJ1-4	TGTGCCAGCTCACCACCGGACAGAACCAATGAAAAACTGTTTTTT	CASSPPDRTNEKLFF
TRBD2	-	TRBV29-1	TRBJ2-3	TGCAGCGTTGTTAGCGGGACCAGCACAGATACGCAGTATTTT	CSVVSGTSTDTQYF
TRBD2	-	TRBV4-3	TRBJ2-2	TGCGCCAGCAGCCCCGAGCGGGGGGCGGCCGGGGAGCTGTTTTTT	CASSPERGAAGELFF
TRBD2	-	TRBV4-1	TRBJ2-7	TGCGCCAGCAGCCAGGAACCGGGACTAGCGGGAGCAGAAGAGCAGTACTTC	CASSQEPGLAGAEEQYF
-	-	TRBV15	TRBJ1-2	TGTGCCACCAGCAGAGATCCCACGGGGATCTATGGCTACACCTTC	CATSRDPTGIYGYTF